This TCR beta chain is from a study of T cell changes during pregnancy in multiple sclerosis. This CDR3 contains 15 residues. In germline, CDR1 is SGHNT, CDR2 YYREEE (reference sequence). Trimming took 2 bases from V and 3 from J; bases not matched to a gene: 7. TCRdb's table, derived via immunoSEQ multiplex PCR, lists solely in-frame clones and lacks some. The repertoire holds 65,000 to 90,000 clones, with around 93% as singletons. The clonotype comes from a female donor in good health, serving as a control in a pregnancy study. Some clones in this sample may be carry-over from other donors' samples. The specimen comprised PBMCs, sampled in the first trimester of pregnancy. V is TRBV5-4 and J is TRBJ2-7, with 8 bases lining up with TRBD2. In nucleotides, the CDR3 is TGTGCCAGCAGCTTCGGGGGGGGGAGGATCTACGAGCAGTACTTC. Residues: CASSFGGGRIYEQYF.